The following is a T cell receptor (beta chain) sequence with its context. The table came from immunoSEQ multiplex PCR; TCRdb's copy has only in-frame clones and leaves some out. The table records about 150,000 clones, 80% to 90% of them present only once. The data stem from a study of blood T cell repertoires in COVID-19. Trimming took 4 bases from V and 5 from J; bases not matched to a gene: 6. CDR1 is KGHDR and CDR2 is SFDVKD in the germline V gene. The CDR3 has 16 residues. The TCR comes from a woman in her thirties or forties with acute or convalescent COVID-19. V is TRBV24-1 and J is TRBJ2-7; 14 bases fit TRBD2. The source material was peripheral blood. CDR3 protein: CATSDPTGLAGDEQYF. In DNA form, the CDR3 reads TGTGCCACCAGTGACCCAACGGGACTAGCGGGAGACGAGCAGTACTTC.